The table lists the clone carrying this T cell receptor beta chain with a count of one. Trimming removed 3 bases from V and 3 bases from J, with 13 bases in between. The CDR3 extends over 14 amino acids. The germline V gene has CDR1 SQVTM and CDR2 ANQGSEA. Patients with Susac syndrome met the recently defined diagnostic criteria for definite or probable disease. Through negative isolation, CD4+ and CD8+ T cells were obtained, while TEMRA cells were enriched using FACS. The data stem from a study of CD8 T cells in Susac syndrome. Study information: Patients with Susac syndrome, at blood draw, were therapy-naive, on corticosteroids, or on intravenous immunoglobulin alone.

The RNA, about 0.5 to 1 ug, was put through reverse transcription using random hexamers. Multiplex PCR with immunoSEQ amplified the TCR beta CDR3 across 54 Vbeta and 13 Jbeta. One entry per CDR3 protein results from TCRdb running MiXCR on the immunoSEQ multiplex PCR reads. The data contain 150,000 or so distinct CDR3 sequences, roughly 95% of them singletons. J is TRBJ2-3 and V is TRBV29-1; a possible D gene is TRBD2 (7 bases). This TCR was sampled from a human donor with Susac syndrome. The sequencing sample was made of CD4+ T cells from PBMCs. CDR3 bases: TGCAGCGTTGATGCGGGGGCCGGAACAGATACGCAGTATTTT. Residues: CSVDAGAGTDTQYF.